Listed below are T cell receptor beta chains from one sample, sequenced in a study of human T cells and chemical hapten exposure. TCRdb called the RACE reads again in MiXCR, with one record for every CDR3 protein. The sample includes 95,000 or so distinct CDR3 sequences, 10% to 12% of them seen just once. The input for sequencing was whole blood, taken in connection with sensitization to the hapten diphenylcyclopropenone (DPC). The receptors derive from a woman aged 40-49 years with alopecia areata. Some clones in this sample may be carry-over from other donors' samples. Both conserved end residues are part of each CDR3. A D gene is named only where the DNA matches it firmly. Clone size is not always given. Where it is, it says once, few, many or a class for expanded clones.

j_gene	d_gene	abundance	v_gene	CDR3aa	CDR3nt
TRBJ2-7	TRBD1	few	TRBV11-2	CASSADRAAEQYF	TGTGCCAGCAGCGCAGACAGGGCTGCCGAGCAGTACTTC
TRBJ2-1	TRBD2	few	TRBV7-6	CASSSSGASYNEQFF	TGTGCCAGCAGCAGTAGCGGGGCCTCCTACAATGAGCAGTTCTTC
TRBJ1-3	-	few	TRBV19	CASRDGYSGNTIYF	TGTGCCAGCCGGGACGGGTACTCTGGAAACACCATATATTTT
TRBJ2-7	TRBD2	many	TRBV7-9	CASSRGLAGGPDAHEQYF	TGTGCCAGCAGTCGGGGACTAGCGGGAGGGCCAGACGCCCACGAGCAGTACTTC
TRBJ2-1	-	-	TRBV14	CASSQGSEYNEQFF	TGTGCCAGCAGCCAAGGCTCCGAGTACAATGAGCAGTTCTTC
TRBJ2-5	-	-	TRBV19	CASSIVNREETQYF	TGTGCCAGTAGTATAGTGAACAGGGAAGAGACCCAGTACTTC
TRBJ1-5	TRBD1	-	TRBV4-1	CASSQVGDSPDEANQPQHF	TGCGCCAGCAGCCAAGTCGGGGACAGCCCTGATGAGGCGAATCAGCCCCAGCATTTT
TRBJ1-2	TRBD1	few	TRBV10-3	CAISVRDRGGYTF	TGTGCCATCAGTGTCCGGGACAGGGGAGGCTACACCTTC
TRBJ2-3	TRBD2	many	TRBV11-2	CASSLWGLAGGRTVTDTQYF	TGTGCCAGCAGCTTATGGGGACTAGCGGGGGGGCGAACTGTCACAGATACGCAGTATTTT
TRBJ1-6	-	few	TRBV7-9	CASSLAANNSPLHF	TGTGCCAGCAGCTTAGCGGCTAACAATTCACCCCTCCACTTT
TRBJ1-5	TRBD1	many	TRBV6-1	CASRTDRASNQPQHF	TGTGCCAGCAGAACCGACAGGGCTAGCAATCAGCCCCAGCATTTT
TRBJ2-1	-	many	TRBV12-3/TRBV12-4	CASSLSTEQFF	TGTGCCAGCAGTTTGTCGACAGAGCAGTTCTTC
TRBJ2-2	-	many	TRBV7-2	CASSLGSSSGGELFF	TGTGCCAGCAGCTTAGGGAGCTCGTCCGGCGGGGAGCTGTTTTTT